The 18 T cell receptor beta chains below were found in one sample sequenced in a study of OX40 agonist ivuxolimab in advanced cancers. Libraries came from the immunoSEQ multiplex PCR assay. This is the immuneACCESS table as TCRdb keeps it, with only in-frame sequences that have V and J called. A part of the clones is gone; compared with another copy, unresolved V genes explain less than half, and the rest is unexplained. The sample profile shows 50,000 to 65,000 clones; 87% of them were found once. The ten top clones hold under 3.5% of the sample. This specimen consisted of CD4+ or CD8+ T cells sorted from blood, obtained in a trial of the OX40 agonist ivuxolimab. These receptors originate from an adult with an advanced solid tumor such as melanoma, head and neck, liver or kidney cancer.

This chain connects TRBV4-1 to TRBJ2-2; a possible D gene is TRBD2 (6 bases). This CDR3 is 16 amino acids long. Germline V gives CDR1 MGHRA, CDR2 YSYEKL. V was clipped by 4 bases and J by 2 bases, with 14 bases between them. CDR3 region: CASSRRFGGNTGELFF. The CDR3 DNA reads as TGCGCCAGCAGCCGCCGATTCGGGGGAAACACCGGGGAGCTGTTTTTT.

The rearrangement joins TRBV5-1 to TRBJ2-1, with TRBD2 identical over 7 bases. Germline-derived CDR1 and CDR2 are SGHRS and YFSETQ. V shed 4 bases and J 10 bases; nucleotides not matched to a gene: 8. The CDR3 is made up of 13 amino acids. CDR3 protein: CASSEWEGTEQFF. The DNA of the CDR3 is TGCGCCAGCAGCGAATGGGAGGGCACCGAGCAGTTCTTC.

The chain is built from TRBV27 and TRBJ2-5; D gene ambiguous. V was shortened by 2 bases and J by 0 bases, with 4 bases between the two germline ends. The V gene's germline CDR1 is MNHEY and CDR2 SMNVEV (reference sequence). The CDR3 covers 13 residues. In DNA, the CDR3 is TGTGCCAGCAGTTTACGGAACCAAGAGACCCAGTACTTC. Residues: CASSLRNQETQYF.

This CDR3 reads CATSFGGEIKQYF. The CDR3 DNA follows: TGCGCCACCTCCTTCGGGGGTGAAATCAAGCAGTACTTC. The chain employs TRBV10-2 and TRBJ2-7, with D possibly matching TRBD2 (6 bases). Trimming shortened V by 10 bases and J by 8 bases, and 21 bases separated the two germline ends. The V gene's germline CDR1 is WSHSY and CDR2 SAAADI. This CDR3 region has 13 residues.

This clone has just a few counts. Here the CDR3 DNA reads TGTGCCAGCAGTTGGGCAGGCCTCAATCAGCCCCAGCATTTT. Translation gives CASSWAGLNQPQHF. The chain links TRBV28 to TRBJ1-5; D is undetermined. V lost 4 bases and J lost 3, with 10 bases in between. The CDR3 is made up of 14 amino acids. Germline lookup yields CDR1 MDHEN and CDR2 SYDVKM.

The chain carries TRBV10-3 and TRBJ2-7; D remains ambiguous. The CDR3 is 13 residues long. Germline CDR1 and CDR2: ENHRY and SYGVKD. V lost 3 bases and J lost 2, with 8 bases in between. The CDR3 protein is CAISDGQAYEQYF. The CDR3 coding sequence is TGTGCCATCAGTGACGGGCAGGCCTACGAGCAGTACTTC.

The V call is TRBV20-1, the J call TRBJ1-4, with D possibly matching TRBD1 (6 bases). CDR1 and CDR2 (germline): DFQATT, SNEGSKA (reference sequence). V was shortened by 5 bases and J by 12 bases, with 13 bases between the two germline ends. The CDR3 has 11 amino acids. CDR3 nucleotides: TGCAGTGCTTTATGGACAGAACAACTGTTTTTT. It is translated as CSALWTEQLFF.

The chain is built from TRBV6-4 and TRBJ2-1; 8 bases map to TRBD1. Germline V gene sequence: CDR1 MRHNA, CDR2 SNTAGT. CDR3 size: 15 residues. V gave up 2 bases and J gave up 4 bases; unmatched junction bases: 4. CDR3 protein: CASSDTTGGYNEQFF. The CDR3 bases are TGTGCCAGCAGTGACACCACAGGGGGGTACAATGAGCAGTTCTTC.

The chain joins TRBV11-2 to TRBJ1-1; D call uncertain. The V end was cut by 3 bases, the J end by 5 bases, with 13 bases between. The CDR3 loop spans 14 amino acids. From germline, CDR1 is SGHAT and CDR2 FQNNGV. In DNA, the CDR3 is TGTGCCAGCAGCTTTGAAGGCCAAAGGACTGAAGCTTTCTTT. This encodes CASSFEGQRTEAFF.

Remarks on this clone: The junction differs from germline at one of its ends, possibly a read error. The CDR3 coding sequence is TGTGCCAGCAGGTTGGGACAGTCCACCGGGGAGCTGTTTTTT. Amino acid sequence: CASRLGQSTGELFF. This chain connects TRBV5-6 to TRBJ2-2; 7 nucleotides match TRBD1. Germline assignment: CDR1 SGHDT and CDR2 YYEEEE. The CDR3 is 14 residues long.

V is TRBV6-1 and J is TRBJ1-2; D is uncertain. CDR1 and CDR2 (germline): MNHNS, SASEGT. The CDR3 sequence is 13 residues long. V shed 1 base and J shed 4 bases, with 7 bases lying between them. DNA of the CDR3: TGTGCCAGCAGTGAAGAGGGCTCCTATGGCTACACCTTC. It encodes CASSEEGSYGYTF.

V is TRBV30 and J is TRBJ2-2; D not resolved. The germline V and J ends were trimmed by 7 bases and 8 bases, with 20 bases remaining between them. The CDR3 runs to 14 residues. CDR1 and CDR2 from the germline V gene are GTSNPN and SVGIG (reference sequence). This chain's CDR3 is CASRKGSTKGELFF. CDR3 in DNA: TGTGCCTCACGGAAAGGTAGCACGAAGGGGGAGCTGTTTTTT.

The chain joins TRBV6-6 to TRBJ2-1, with TRBD1 matching 7 bases. This CDR3 is 15 amino acids long. J was trimmed by 2 bases and V by 6 bases; bases with no gene match: 7. The germline V gene encodes CDR1 MNHNY and CDR2 SVGAGI (reference sequence). The CDR3 region has the DNA TGTGCCAGCAGGCCCGGGACAGACACCTACAATGAGCAGTTCTTC. It translates to CASRPGTDTYNEQFF.

This clone appeared a few times. The chain employs TRBV18 and TRBJ2-7, with D perhaps being TRBD1 or TRBD2 (5 bases each). With 6 bases removed from V and 6 bases from J, the gap between germline ends came to 15 bases. Germline CDR1 and CDR2: KGHSH and LQKENI. This CDR3 comprises 13 residues. The CDR3: CASSLLRDLEQYF. The CDR3 DNA reads TGTGCCAGCTCCCTCTTACGGGACCTCGAGCAGTACTTC.

The chain has TRBV2 and TRBJ2-2; 7 nucleotides line up with TRBD1. V gave up 6 bases and J gave up 6 bases; unmatched junction bases: 7. Per the germline V gene, CDR1 is SNHLY and CDR2 is FYNNEI. The CDR3 sequence is 14 residues long. The DNA for the CDR3 is TGTGCCAGCAGCGTGGACAGGATGGCCGGGGAGCTGTTTTTT. Translating it yields CASSVDRMAGELFF.

The chain links TRBV28 to TRBJ2-5; possible D gene TRBD2, 6 bases. This CDR3 spans 15 amino acids. Germline CDR1 and CDR2: MDHEN and SYDVKM. V was clipped by 0 bases and J by 2 bases, with 10 bases between them. The CDR3 nucleotides are TGTGCCAGCAGTTTATGGTCTGGGGGGCAAGAGACCCAGTACTTC. Translating it yields CASSLWSGGQETQYF.

J is TRBJ1-5 and V is TRBV19, with TRBD1 identical over 9 bases. Germline CDR1 is LNHDA and CDR2 is SQIVND (reference sequence). The ends lost 5 bases at V and 0 bases at J; junction bases unmatched: 2. This CDR3 is built from 15 residues. CDR3: CASSLTGGSNQPQHF. The CDR3 DNA reads as TGTGCCAGTAGTCTGACAGGGGGTAGCAATCAGCCCCAGCATTTT. The full variable domain, completed using reference TRBV19 and TRBJ1-5, is DGGITQSPKYLFRKEGQNVTLSCEQNLNHDAMYWYRQDPGQGLRLIYYSQIVNDFQKGDIAEGYSVSREKKESFPLTVTSAQKNPTAFYLCASSLTGGSNQPQHFGDGTRLSIL.

The gene calls are TRBV6-6 and TRBJ1-1; D uncertain. Trimming removed 0 bases from V and 5 bases from J, with 4 bases in between. The CDR3 sequence is 12 residues long. CDR1 MNHNY and CDR2 SVGAGI come from the germline V gene (reference sequence). CDR3 DNA: TGTGCCAGCAGTTACTCGGATACTGAAGCTTTCTTT. It yields the protein CASSYSDTEAFF.